The rows below give T cell receptor beta chains drawn from one sample of a study of blood T cells in healthy people across ages. TCRdb fed the 5' RACE reads into MiXCR, producing one record per CDR3 protein. Found here are 1.8 million or so distinct CDR3 sequences, around 40% of them singletons; the top ten hold roughly 23%. The sample was blood. These receptors were taken from a human donor in good health. Each CDR3 is given with its conserved first and last residue. A D gene is named only where the DNA matches it firmly. Clone size is given for some rows only: seen once, a few or many times, or a class if the clone is expanded.

CDR3nt: TGTGCCATTAGTGGGTCGAGGGAGCAGTACTTC
CDR3aa: CAISGSREQYF
abundance: NA
j_gene: TRBJ2-5
len: 11
d_gene: NA
v_gene: TRBV10-3

CDR3nt: TGTGCCAGCAGCTTATACTTTCCGGGACCGAATGAAGATACGCAGTATTTT
CDR3aa: CASSLYFPGPNEDTQYF
abundance: NA
j_gene: TRBJ2-3
len: 17
d_gene: NA
v_gene: TRBV7-2

CDR3nt: TGTGCCAGCAGTTTGGCAGGGATAAACTACGCAGATACGCAGTATTTT
CDR3aa: CASSLAGINYADTQYF
abundance: NA
j_gene: TRBJ2-3
len: 16
d_gene: NA
v_gene: TRBV12-3/TRBV12-4

CDR3nt: TGTGCCAGCAGCCAATTAACACCCGGCCCAGGGATCGGCGAGCAGTTCTTC
CDR3aa: CASSQLTPGPGIGEQFF
abundance: NA
j_gene: TRBJ2-1
len: 17
d_gene: NA
v_gene: TRBV5-5

CDR3nt: TGTGCCAGCAGCCGCCCGGGGGCGTCCTACGAGCAGTACTTC
CDR3aa: CASSRPGASYEQYF
abundance: few
j_gene: TRBJ2-7
len: 14
d_gene: NA
v_gene: TRBV3-1

CDR3nt: TGTGCCAGCAGCGATAAACGAGGATTTGACGAAAAACTGTTTTTT
CDR3aa: CASSDKRGFDEKLFF
abundance: NA
j_gene: TRBJ1-4
len: 15
d_gene: NA
v_gene: TRBV7-9

CDR3nt: TGTGCCAGCAGCCAGTTATCCGGACAGGCCGGGGGAAAGCTGTTTTTT
CDR3aa: CASSQLSGQAGGKLFF
abundance: few
j_gene: TRBJ1-4
len: 16
d_gene: TRBD1
v_gene: TRBV6-5

CDR3nt: TGTGCCATCAGTGGCTGGGACAGGGGGCTAAATGAGCAGTTCTTC
CDR3aa: CAISGWDRGLNEQFF
abundance: NA
j_gene: TRBJ2-1
len: 15
d_gene: TRBD1
v_gene: TRBV10-3

CDR3nt: TGCAGTGCTAGAGATGCCAGCCAAGAGACCCAGTACTTC
CDR3aa: CSARDASQETQYF
abundance: few
j_gene: TRBJ2-5
len: 13
d_gene: NA
v_gene: TRBV20-1

CDR3nt: TGCGCCAGCAGCCAAGACGCAGGGATCTATGGCTACACCTTC
CDR3aa: CASSQDAGIYGYTF
abundance: many
j_gene: TRBJ1-2
len: 14
d_gene: NA
v_gene: TRBV4-3

CDR3nt: TGTGCCAGTAAAAACGTACCGACTAGCTGCCAAGAGACCCAGTACTTC
CDR3aa: CASKNVPTSCQETQYF
abundance: NA
j_gene: TRBJ2-5
len: 16
d_gene: TRBD2
v_gene: TRBV12-3/TRBV12-4

CDR3nt: TGCAGTGCTAGGCCGCGGGACAGGGGATGGGATACGCAGTATTTT
CDR3aa: CSARPRDRGWDTQYF
abundance: few
j_gene: TRBJ2-3
len: 15
d_gene: TRBD1
v_gene: TRBV20-1

CDR3nt: TGTGCCAGCAGCCAACAGACAGGGGGGTATGTCGAGCAGTACTTC
CDR3aa: CASSQQTGGYVEQYF
abundance: few
j_gene: TRBJ2-7
len: 15
d_gene: TRBD1
v_gene: TRBV14

CDR3nt: TGCGCCAGCAGCCGCAGCCTTACACAGGGTCATTATGGCTACACCTTC
CDR3aa: CASSRSLTQGHYGYTF
abundance: once
j_gene: TRBJ1-2
len: 16
d_gene: NA
v_gene: TRBV4-3

CDR3nt: TGCAGTGCTAAAACCGGGACAGGGGGTTCTACCGGGGAGCTGTTTTTT
CDR3aa: CSAKTGTGGSTGELFF
abundance: NA
j_gene: TRBJ2-2
len: 16
d_gene: TRBD1
v_gene: TRBV20-1

CDR3nt: TGTGCCAGCAGTTCCACCCGGGACGTGGGGGAAAAACTGTTTTTT
CDR3aa: CASSSTRDVGEKLFF
abundance: NA
j_gene: TRBJ1-4
len: 15
d_gene: NA
v_gene: TRBV28

CDR3nt: TGTGCCAGCAGCTTAGTGGCAGGAAGGGGCGAGCAGTACTTC
CDR3aa: CASSLVAGRGEQYF
abundance: NA
j_gene: TRBJ2-7
len: 14
d_gene: NA
v_gene: TRBV7-9

CDR3nt: TGTGCCAGCAGGGTTACTGAGAACTATGGCTACACCTTC
CDR3aa: CASRVTENYGYTF
abundance: few
j_gene: TRBJ1-2
len: 13
d_gene: NA
v_gene: TRBV2

CDR3nt: TGTGCCAGCACCCCAGTGGGGAATGGCTACACCTTC
CDR3aa: CASTPVGNGYTF
abundance: few
j_gene: TRBJ1-2
len: 12
d_gene: NA
v_gene: TRBV7-2

CDR3nt: TGTGCCAGCAGTGAATCCGGTCTCTTCAAGCATGGCTACACCTTC
CDR3aa: CASSESGLFKHGYTF
abundance: NA
j_gene: TRBJ1-2
len: 15
d_gene: NA
v_gene: TRBV25-1

CDR3nt: TGTGCCAGCAGCTTAGACGTCGTGAACTATGGCTACACCTTC
CDR3aa: CASSLDVVNYGYTF
abundance: NA
j_gene: TRBJ1-2
len: 14
d_gene: NA
v_gene: TRBV7-9

CDR3nt: TGCAGTGCTAGAGCCCGGGGAGGGGGCGAGACCCAGTACTTC
CDR3aa: CSARARGGGETQYF
abundance: NA
j_gene: TRBJ2-5
len: 14
d_gene: NA
v_gene: TRBV20-1

CDR3nt: TGCGCCAGCAGCCAAGTTTCCGACAGCTACCCTGGGGCCAACGTCCTGACTTTC
CDR3aa: CASSQVSDSYPGANVLTF
abundance: NA
j_gene: TRBJ2-6
len: 18
d_gene: NA
v_gene: TRBV4-3

CDR3nt: TGTGCCAGCTCAGGCCGCTCGGGCACTGAAGCTTTCTTT
CDR3aa: CASSGRSGTEAFF
abundance: NA
j_gene: TRBJ1-1
len: 13
d_gene: NA
v_gene: TRBV6-5

CDR3nt: TGTGCCAGCAGTTTGGGGGCCCGAACAGGGTCGGAGACCCAGTACTTC
CDR3aa: CASSLGARTGSETQYF
abundance: NA
j_gene: TRBJ2-5
len: 16
d_gene: NA
v_gene: TRBV28

CDR3nt: TGTGCCACCAGTGACACCAGGGGACAGGGTTCACGAACGCAGTATTTT
CDR3aa: CATSDTRGQGSRTQYF
abundance: NA
j_gene: TRBJ2-3
len: 16
d_gene: TRBD1
v_gene: TRBV24-1

CDR3nt: TGTGCCGGCAGCTTAGCGCGGCTAGCGGGGGCCATGGATGAGCAGTTCTTC
CDR3aa: CAGSLARLAGAMDEQFF
abundance: few
j_gene: TRBJ2-1
len: 17
d_gene: TRBD2
v_gene: TRBV7-2

CDR3nt: TGTGCCAGCAGCGTCGTGTTGGGGAATGAGCAGTTCTTC
CDR3aa: CASSVVLGNEQFF
abundance: few
j_gene: TRBJ2-1
len: 13
d_gene: NA
v_gene: TRBV6-5

CDR3nt: TGTGCCAGCAGCTCCCGCGGGACGTTAATTAAGGGCTACACCTTC
CDR3aa: CASSSRGTLIKGYTF
abundance: few
j_gene: TRBJ1-2
len: 15
d_gene: NA
v_gene: TRBV11-2

CDR3nt: TGTGCCAGCAGTTTCGAGGACAGGGGCGCAGATACGCAGTATTTT
CDR3aa: CASSFEDRGADTQYF
abundance: NA
j_gene: TRBJ2-3
len: 15
d_gene: TRBD1
v_gene: TRBV12-3/TRBV12-4

CDR3nt: TGTGCCTGGAGTGCTCTTAGCGGAAACACAGATACGCAGTATTTT
CDR3aa: CAWSALSGNTDTQYF
abundance: NA
j_gene: TRBJ2-3
len: 15
d_gene: NA
v_gene: TRBV30

CDR3nt: TGCAGCGTTAGAACGAGCGGGGGAGATACGCAGTATTTT
CDR3aa: CSVRTSGGDTQYF
abundance: many
j_gene: TRBJ2-3
len: 13
d_gene: TRBD2
v_gene: TRBV29-1

CDR3nt: TGCGCCAGCAGCTTGGACGGACAGGCGAATTATGGCTACACCTTC
CDR3aa: CASSLDGQANYGYTF
abundance: NA
j_gene: TRBJ1-2
len: 15
d_gene: TRBD1
v_gene: TRBV5-1

CDR3nt: TGTGCCAGCAGCTTGTCCACAGGAATCCCTATATACGAGCAGTTCTTC
CDR3aa: CASSLSTGIPIYEQFF
abundance: NA
j_gene: TRBJ2-1
len: 16
d_gene: NA
v_gene: TRBV7-9

CDR3nt: TGTGCCAGCAGGAGACTAGCGGGGGGCAAATACGAGCAGTACTTC
CDR3aa: CASRRLAGGKYEQYF
abundance: NA
j_gene: TRBJ2-7
len: 15
d_gene: TRBD2
v_gene: TRBV11-2

CDR3nt: TGTGCCAGCTCACCACCGGACCATGGCTACACCTTC
CDR3aa: CASSPPDHGYTF
abundance: NA
j_gene: TRBJ1-2
len: 12
d_gene: NA
v_gene: TRBV18

CDR3nt: TGTGCCAGCAGTTTAGTAGACTTAAACTATGGCTACACCTTC
CDR3aa: CASSLVDLNYGYTF
abundance: few
j_gene: TRBJ1-2
len: 14
d_gene: NA
v_gene: TRBV28

CDR3nt: TGTGCCAGCAGTTACTCGAGCTCCTATAATTCACCCCTCCACTTT
CDR3aa: CASSYSSSYNSPLHF
abundance: NA
j_gene: TRBJ1-6
len: 15
d_gene: NA
v_gene: TRBV6-6

CDR3nt: TGTGCCAGCTTTGGGAATGTTTACACTGAAGCTTTCTTT
CDR3aa: CASFGNVYTEAFF
abundance: few
j_gene: TRBJ1-1
len: 13
d_gene: NA
v_gene: TRBV6-5

CDR3nt: TGTGCCAGCAGCTTTTACACAGGGAGGGTTCTGAGTGGCTACACCTTC
CDR3aa: CASSFYTGRVLSGYTF
abundance: once
j_gene: TRBJ1-2
len: 16
d_gene: NA
v_gene: TRBV7-2

CDR3nt: TGTGCCAGCAGCTTAAGGCGGGGCCTCCAAGAGACCCAGTACTTC
CDR3aa: CASSLRRGLQETQYF
abundance: few
j_gene: TRBJ2-5
len: 15
d_gene: NA
v_gene: TRBV7-2

CDR3nt: TGCGCCAGCAGCGCCGGCGACAGGGCCCTATCCTACGAGCAGTACTTC
CDR3aa: CASSAGDRALSYEQYF
abundance: few
j_gene: TRBJ2-7
len: 16
d_gene: TRBD1
v_gene: TRBV5-1

CDR3nt: TGCAGCACAGTTGAGGGGGCGATGTCCGGTGGCTACACCTTC
CDR3aa: CSTVEGAMSGGYTF
abundance: NA
j_gene: TRBJ1-2
len: 14
d_gene: TRBD1
v_gene: TRBV29-1

CDR3nt: TGCAGCGTTGTTATAGAGTCCTCTGGGGCCAACGTCCTGACTTTC
CDR3aa: CSVVIESSGANVLTF
abundance: NA
j_gene: TRBJ2-6
len: 15
d_gene: NA
v_gene: TRBV29-1

CDR3nt: TGTGCCAGCAGCTGGACTCAGACTAACTATGGCTACACCTTC
CDR3aa: CASSWTQTNYGYTF
abundance: NA
j_gene: TRBJ1-2
len: 14
d_gene: NA
v_gene: TRBV7-2

CDR3nt: TGTGCCAGCAGCTCGGACGGACTTCCTAGCACAGATACGCAGTATTTT
CDR3aa: CASSSDGLPSTDTQYF
abundance: NA
j_gene: TRBJ2-3
len: 16
d_gene: NA
v_gene: TRBV9

CDR3nt: TGTGCCAGCAGCGTAAGGGCTAGCGGGGAATCGGGCAATGGGCAGTTCTTC
CDR3aa: CASSVRASGESGNGQFF
abundance: few
j_gene: TRBJ2-1
len: 17
d_gene: TRBD2
v_gene: TRBV9

CDR3nt: TGTGCCAGCAGTGCCTCCGGGACAGGGGCAGAGACCCAGTACTTC
CDR3aa: CASSASGTGAETQYF
abundance: NA
j_gene: TRBJ2-5
len: 15
d_gene: TRBD1
v_gene: TRBV12-3/TRBV12-4